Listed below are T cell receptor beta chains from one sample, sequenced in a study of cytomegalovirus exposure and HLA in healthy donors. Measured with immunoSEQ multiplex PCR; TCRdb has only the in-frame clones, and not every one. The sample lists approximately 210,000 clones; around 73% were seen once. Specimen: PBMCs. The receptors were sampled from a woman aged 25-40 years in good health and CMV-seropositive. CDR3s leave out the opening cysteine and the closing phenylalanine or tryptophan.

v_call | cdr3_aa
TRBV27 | AGSAWTSGEETQY
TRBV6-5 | ASRGQGAWKLF
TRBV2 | ASSLGQGGNYGYT
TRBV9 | ASSVGAGDNEQF
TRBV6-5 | ASSSPRPGGIGEQY
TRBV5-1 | ASSLGGTGWIHEQY
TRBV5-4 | ASSLGERVGNYGYT
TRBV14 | ASSPVGSSGANVLT
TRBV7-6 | ASSRGTGAHNEKLF
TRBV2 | ASRGTASPNQPQH
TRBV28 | ASFGGISRGLF
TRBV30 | ASPLGPNEKLF
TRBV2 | ASSIPGRVNYGYT
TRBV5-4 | ASSRGTANEKLF
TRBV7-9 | ASSPYPGQGIGNEQF
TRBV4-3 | ASSQDGTGFYEQY
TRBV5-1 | ASSLSTEVHGYT
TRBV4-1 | ASSQELVDTQY
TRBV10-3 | AIRAAQETQY
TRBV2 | ASRPGNEKLF
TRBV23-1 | ASRGTQGDLPYNSPLH
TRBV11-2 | ASSRDFYGYT
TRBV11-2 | ASSLGENTEAF
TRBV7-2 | ASSLVGQGSRGGQETQY
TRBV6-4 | ASSAGQKNIQY
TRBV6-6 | ASRNRDRGPGELF
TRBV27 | ASSLWTQGPNTEAF
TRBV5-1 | ASSFGPGEGEQF
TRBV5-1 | ASSLAGSSTGELF
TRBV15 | ATSRAGILGTDTQY
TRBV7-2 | ASTRGFAYNEQF
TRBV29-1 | SVRQGGHNEQF
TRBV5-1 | ASSLAGMNTEAF
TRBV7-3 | ASSSRSDSTEAF
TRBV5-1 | ASSLSSGYSGNTIY
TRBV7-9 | AIAWREASYEQY
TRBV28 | ASRSGTGRLYGYT
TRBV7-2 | ASSLRTGSNTGELF
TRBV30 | AWSSGTSGTTDTQY
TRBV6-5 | ASSSRTGPYEQY
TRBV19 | ASRGDSPSSYNEQF
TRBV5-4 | ASRAGGDTQY
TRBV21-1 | ASSMKRECHEQY
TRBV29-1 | SVRGQGARDEKLF
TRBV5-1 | ASSLVPVRGDTQY
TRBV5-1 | ASSGTASYEQY
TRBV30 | AWRRDYTGELF
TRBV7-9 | ASSWLAYTDTQY
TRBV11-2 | ASSLGQTTNEKLF
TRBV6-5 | ASSQWDSQETQY
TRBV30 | AWERTVSYEQY
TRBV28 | ASSSDIGEQY
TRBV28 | AGPPREFGGGTQY
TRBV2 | ASSDGQGNTIY
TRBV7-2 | ASSSRASRSYEQY